Shown below are 20 T cell receptor beta chains from a single sample sequenced in a study of blood T cell repertoires in COVID-19. The repertoire was sequenced with immunoSEQ multiplex PCR; TCRdb's copy has only in-frame clones and lacks some. The sample lists about 290,000 clones; about nine tenths were seen once. Sequenced sample: peripheral blood. The source is a woman aged 25 to 45 with active or convalescent COVID-19.

The chain links TRBV27 to TRBJ1-2; 11 bases map to TRBD1. Unmatched junction bases numbered 7, after V lost 3 bases and J lost 7 bases. Germline-derived CDR1 and CDR2 are MNHEY and SMNVEV (reference sequence). The CDR3 consists of 15 residues. The DNA of the CDR3 is TGTGCCAGCAGTTTGGGGACAGGGGGGATCGGTGGCTACACCTTC. Translating gives CASSLGTGGIGGYTF.

This clone appeared once. The rearrangement joins TRBV4-3 to TRBJ1-2, with D perhaps TRBD1 (6 bases). This CDR3 comprises 14 residues. Germline V gene data show CDR1 as LGHNA and CDR2 as YSLEER. The germline V and J ends were trimmed by 1 base and 4 bases, with 10 bases remaining between them. The CDR3 reads CASSQVGHLYGYTF. The CDR3 nucleotides are TGCGCCAGCAGCCAAGTGGGACACCTCTATGGCTACACCTTC.

V and J are TRBV3-1 (or the pseudogene TRBV3-2) and TRBJ1-5; the D gene is possibly TRBD1 (6 bases). Germline CDR1 reads LGHDT; CDR2 reads YNNKEL (reference sequence). This CDR3 has 16 amino acids. Trimming removed 1 base at V and 2 bases at J, with 12 bases between. The CDR3 sequence is CASSQGRGVGNQPQHF. Here the CDR3 DNA reads TGTGCCAGCAGCCAAGGCAGGGGTGTTGGCAATCAGCCCCAGCATTTT.

This clone was counted a few times. This chain joins TRBV7-2 and TRBJ1-6; 10 bases match TRBD1. In germline, CDR1 is SGHTA, CDR2 FQGNSA. After removal of 6 bases from V and 7 bases from J, the junction contained 3 bases not matched to a gene. This CDR3 contains 14 residues. The CDR3 DNA reads as TGTGCCAGCAGTCGACAGGGGGCAAATTCACCCCTCCACTTT. Translated, it gives CASSRQGANSPLHF. The full variable domain, its missing parts supplied by reference TRBV7-2 and TRBJ1-6, is GAGVSQSPSNKVTEKGKDVELRCDPISGHTALYWYRQSLGQGLEFLIYFQGNSAPDKSGLPSDRFSAERTGGSVSTLTIQRTQQEDSAVYLCASSRQGANSPLHFGNGTRLTVT.

This chain joins TRBV30 and TRBJ2-1, with 10 bases matching TRBD1. The V segment lost 3 bases and the J segment 0 bases; nucleotides outside the gene matches: 14. The CDR3 is 19 amino acids. CDR1 is GTSNPN and CDR2 is SVGIG in the germline V gene (reference sequence). The CDR3 region has the DNA TGTGCCTGGAGGGGTCCGGGACAGGGGACTCAGAGCTCCTACAATGAGCAGTTCTTC. Amino acid sequence: CAWRGPGQGTQSSYNEQFF.

The V call is TRBV7-9, the J call TRBJ2-5, with D possibly TRBD2 on 7 matching bases. This CDR3 spans 14 amino acids. Germline assignment: CDR1 SEHNR and CDR2 FQNEAQ (reference sequence). Trimming cost V 3 bases and J 6 bases, with 14 bases left between them. The CDR3 here is CASSFSRGGQTQYF. The CDR3 nucleotides are TGTGCCAGCAGCTTTTCCAGGGGAGGGCAGACCCAGTACTTC.

This clone was detected only a few times. V and J are TRBV11-2 and TRBJ2-1, with 11 positions matching TRBD1. With V trimmed by 5 bases and J by 9 bases, 0 bases remained unmatched. CDR3 length equals 12 residues. Germline-derived CDR1 and CDR2 are SGHAT and FQNNGV. As DNA, the CDR3 is TGTGCCAGCAGCGGGACAGGGGGTGAGCAGTTCTTC. Translation: CASSGTGGEQFF.

A remark on this clone: One junction end disagrees with the germline gene, perhaps due to a read error. The chain combines TRBV7-7 with TRBJ2-5; D perhaps matches TRBD2 (6 bases). Germline V gene lookup returns CDR1 SSHAT and CDR2 FNYEAQ (reference sequence). There are 15 residues in the CDR3. The CDR3 loop reads CASSRSGGGLETQYF. In DNA, the CDR3 is TGTGCTAGCAGCCGATCCGGTGGGGGGTTGGAGACCCAGTACTTC. The complete variable domain, with remaining parts taken from reference TRBV7-7 and TRBJ2-5, reads GAGVSQSPRYKVTKRGQDVTLRCDPISSHATLYWYQQALGQGPEFLTYFNYEAQPDKSGLPSDRFSAERPEGSISTLTIQRTEQRDSAMYRCASSRSGGGLETQYFGPGTRLLVL.

The chain recombines TRBV5-6 with TRBJ1-1, with a tentative D call TRBD1 (5 bases). The CDR3 is 14 residues long. Trimming took off 1 base at V and 1 base at J, with 8 bases between the two ends. Germline V lookup: CDR1 SGHDT, CDR2 YYEEEE. The CDR3 DNA reads as TGTGCCAGCAGCTTGCAGGGTTCGAACACTGAAGCTTTCTTT. Translating it yields CASSLQGSNTEAFF.

This chain connects TRBV3-1 (or the pseudogene TRBV3-2) to TRBJ2-5; D is unclear. With 3 bases removed from V and 1 base from J, the gap between germline ends came to 12 bases. This CDR3 is 15 amino acids long. The germline CDR1 and CDR2 sequences are LGHDT and YNNKEL (reference sequence). This CDR3 reads CASSQYTNLQETQYF. For the CDR3, the DNA is TGTGCCAGCAGCCAGTACACGAACCTCCAAGAGACCCAGTACTTC.

The chain carries TRBV15 and TRBJ2-7, with a tentative D call TRBD1 (5 bases). Looked up from germline, CDR1 is LNHNV and CDR2 is YYDKDF (reference sequence). The CDR3 runs to 17 residues. V dropped 6 bases and J dropped 0 bases, with 21 bases sitting between them. CDR3 residues: CATSKEMAGQNSYEQYF. Written as DNA, the CDR3 is TGTGCCACCAGTAAAGAAATGGCTGGACAAAACTCCTACGAGCAGTACTTC.

The chain has TRBV7-2 and TRBJ1-2; a weak D match, TRBD1 (6 bases). Germline V gene lookup returns CDR1 SGHTA and CDR2 FQGNSA. The CDR3 runs to 13 residues. The germline V and J ends were trimmed by 3 bases and 4 bases, with 9 bases remaining between them. The chain's CDR3 is CASSFRGGYGYTF. The CDR3 nucleotides are TGTGCCAGCAGCTTCAGGGGCGGCTATGGCTACACCTTC. Combining the CDR3 with reference TRBV7-2 and TRBJ1-2 gives the whole variable domain GAGVSQSPSNKVTEKGKDVELRCDPISGHTALYWYRQSLGQGLEFLIYFQGNSAPDKSGLPSDRFSAERTGGSVSTLTIQRTQQEDSAVYLCASSFRGGYGYTFGSGTRLTVV.

As DNA, the CDR3 is TGTGCCTCAACCGGAAATAATGGACACGATGGCTACACCTTC. It encodes CASTGNNGHDGYTF. The chain is built from TRBV30 and TRBJ1-2, with D perhaps TRBD1 (5 bases). There are 14 residues in the CDR3. Trimming stripped 7 bases from V and 6 bases from J, with 21 bases between. CDR1 is GTSNPN and CDR2 is SVGIG in the germline V gene (reference sequence).

The rearrangement joins TRBV19 to TRBJ1-1, with 8 nucleotides matching TRBD1. In germline, CDR1 is LNHDA, CDR2 SQIVND (reference sequence). This CDR3 region has 13 residues. The junction had 5 bases not matched to a gene; V was cut back by 3 bases and J by 8 bases. Written as DNA, the CDR3 is TGTGCCAGTAGTATCTCAGGGGGCAGGGAAGCTTTCTTT. Residues: CASSISGGREAFF.

V gene TRBV6-5 combines with J gene TRBJ2-5; possible D gene TRBD2, 6 bases. Germline V gene data show CDR1 as MNHEY and CDR2 as SVGAGI. V lost 2 bases, J lost 4 bases, and 17 bases lay in between. This CDR3 has 16 residues. The CDR3 DNA reads TGTGCCAGCAGTTACGGGTCGGGGAGGTCCGGAGAGACCCAGTACTTC. It codes for CASSYGSGRSGETQYF.

The rearrangement links TRBV19 to TRBJ2-5; D is possibly TRBD1 (6 bases). Germline CDR1 reads LNHDA; CDR2 reads SQIVND (reference sequence). V was shortened by 4 bases and J by 2 bases, with 11 bases between the two germline ends. The CDR3 is 14 residues long. CDR3 residues: CASSSWTDQETQYF. CDR3 sequence (DNA): TGTGCCAGTAGTAGCTGGACAGATCAAGAGACCCAGTACTTC.

The chain recombines TRBV27 with TRBJ1-1; D is possibly TRBD1 (5 bases). V was shortened by 6 bases and J by 4 bases, with 24 bases between the two germline ends. Germline-derived CDR1 and CDR2 are MNHEY and SMNVEV (reference sequence). The CDR3 runs to 17 residues. CDR3 loop: CASRVKYRRGRGTEAFF. CDR3 bases: TGTGCCAGCAGGGTAAAGTACAGGAGGGGTCGTGGCACTGAAGCTTTCTTT.

The rearrangement joins TRBV5-5 to TRBJ2-7; 8 bases line up with TRBD1. The germline V gene has CDR1 SGHKS and CDR2 YYEKEE (reference sequence). The CDR3 sequence is 13 residues long. V dropped 7 bases and J dropped 6; count of bases not matched to a gene: 9. The CDR3 DNA reads TGTGCCAGCCACCTCGGACAGGGAGGCGAGCAGTACTTC. This encodes CASHLGQGGEQYF. Full variable domain (remainder filled in from reference TRBV5-5 and TRBJ2-7): DAGVTQSPTHLIKTRGQQVTLRCSPISGHKSVSWYQQVLGQGPQFIFQYYEKEERGRGNFPDRFSARQFPNYSSELNVNALLLGDSALYLCASHLGQGGEQYFGPGTRLTVT.

In its sample, this clone was seen a few times. The chain uses TRBV28 and TRBJ1-4, with D possibly matching TRBD1 (6 bases). The CDR3 is made up of 17 amino acids. Trimming pared 2 bases from V and 7 bases from J, leaving 20 bases between. Germline V gene data show CDR1 as MDHEN and CDR2 as SYDVKM. Here the CDR3 reads CASSLHNAGAYSEKLFF. CDR3 DNA sequence: TGTGCCAGCAGTTTACACAACGCAGGGGCTTACAGTGAAAAACTGTTTTTT.

As regards this clone: The sample holds other DNA sequences that translate to the same CDR3. The CDR3 protein is CASSLGGPPYEQYF. The CDR3 DNA is TGCGCCAGCAGCTTGGGGGGGCCACCCTACGAGCAGTACTTC. The rearrangement uses TRBV5-1 and TRBJ2-7, with TRBD1 as a possible D gene (6 bases). The CDR3 has 14 residues. The germline V and J ends were trimmed by 0 bases and 2 bases, with 9 bases remaining between them. CDR1 is SGHRS, CDR2 YFSETQ, per germline.